Below are 10 T cell receptor beta chains sequenced from a single sample in a study of cytomegalovirus exposure and HLA in healthy donors. PCR employed 60 Vbeta and 13 Jbeta primers. Only in-frame clones appear in the TCRdb table, and some are missing; sequencing was by immunoSEQ multiplex PCR. This table has roughly 35,000 clones, roughly 50% appearing once. Material for sequencing was PBMCs. Receptors were obtained from a woman aged 40 to 50 in good health and CMV-seropositive.

This rearrangement joins TRBV5-1 to TRBJ2-5; TRBD1 aligns across 7 bases. The V gene end was trimmed by 0 bases and the J gene end by 1 base; junction bases not matched to a gene: 9. CDR1 is SGHRS and CDR2 is YFSETQ in the germline V gene. CDR3 length: 17 residues. CDR3 region: CASSLARDSSGQETQYF. In DNA, the CDR3 is TGCGCCAGCAGCTTGGCACGGGACAGTTCGGGCCAAGAGACCCAGTACTTC.

J is TRBJ2-2 and V is TRBV7-8; possibly TRBD1 for D (5 bases). In germline, CDR1 is SGHVS, CDR2 FQNEAQ. The ends were cut back, 5 bases at V and 1 base at J, with 8 bases in the middle. The length of the CDR3 is 14 residues. The CDR3 spells CASSPDRNTGELFF. The CDR3, as DNA: TGTGCCAGCAGCCCCGACAGGAACACCGGGGAGCTGTTTTTT.

This clone was detected only a few times. Distinct nucleotide sequences in the sample also encode this CDR3. The CDR3 spells CASSRTSGVDTQYF. Written as DNA, the CDR3 is TGTGCCAGCAGCCGGACTAGCGGGGTGGATACGCAGTATTTT. This sequence joins TRBV7-3 and TRBJ2-3; TRBD2 aligns across 12 bases. The ends lost 5 bases at V and 6 bases at J; junction bases unmatched: 3. CDR3 length: 14 residues. Germline values: CDR1 SGHTA, CDR2 FQGTGA.

The chain links TRBV6-5 to TRBJ2-3; 8 nucleotides match TRBD2. This CDR3 has 11 amino acids. CDR1 is MNHEY and CDR2 is SVGAGI in the germline V gene. The V segment lost 10 bases and the J segment 14 bases; nucleotides outside the gene matches: 11. DNA of the CDR3: TGTGCCACCTGGGGCGGGACTAGGCGGTATTTT. Its protein product is CATWGGTRRYF.

In nucleotides, the CDR3 is TGTGCCAGCAGCTTGATTCGGGGGAACGGCAATCAGCCCCAGCATTTT. Translation: CASSLIRGNGNQPQHF. The genes are TRBV5-5 and TRBJ1-5, with D perhaps TRBD1 (5 bases). In germline, CDR1 is SGHKS, CDR2 YYEKEE (reference sequence). V gave up 1 base and J gave up 2 bases, with 13 bases separating them. The CDR3 length is 16 residues.

The CDR3 coding sequence is TGTGCCACCAGCAGAAACCAGGTCTCCTACGAGCAGTACTTC. Translation: CATSRNQVSYEQYF. The chain uses TRBV15 and TRBJ2-7, with D hard to call. Trimming took 2 bases from V and 0 from J, leaving 8 bases between them. The CDR3 is 14 residues long. The germline gives CDR1 LNHNV, CDR2 YYDKDF (reference sequence).

This chain connects TRBV14 to TRBJ1-6; 7 bases fit TRBD1. V lost 6 bases, J lost 6 bases, and 5 bases stayed unmatched. The CDR3 spans 14 residues. The V gene's germline CDR1 is SGHDN and CDR2 FVKESK. CDR3 DNA: TGTGCCAGCAGGTCCGGGACAGTTAATTCACCCCTCCACTTT. Protein: CASRSGTVNSPLHF.

This clone turned up a few times. The chain carries TRBV7-8 and TRBJ2-5; 8 bases are shared with TRBD1. Looked up from germline, CDR1 is SGHVS and CDR2 is FQNEAQ. The CDR3 loop spans 16 amino acids. V was pared by 1 base and J by 5 bases, with 9 bases of the junction left unmatched. CDR3 nucleotide sequence: TGTGCCAGCAGCTTAGGAGTCGGACAGGGTAGGGAGACCCAGTACTTC. It translates to CASSLGVGQGRETQYF.

By sample share, this clone is medium-sized. In the same sample, other DNA sequences code for this CDR3. J is TRBJ2-6 and V is TRBV29-1; D unresolved. Germline CDR1 and CDR2: SQVTM and ANQGSEA. The CDR3 runs to 15 residues. V was clipped by 0 bases and J by 0 bases, with 6 bases between them. The CDR3 DNA is TGCAGCGTTGAAGATAACAACTCTGGGGCCAACGTCCTGACTTTC. It is translated as CSVEDNNSGANVLTF.

This clone has more than one count but fewer than ten. The chain carries TRBV28 and TRBJ2-6; 8 bases align to TRBD1. The length of the CDR3 is 16 residues. Germline V gene data show CDR1 as MDHEN and CDR2 as SYDVKM. V dropped 6 bases and J dropped 4; count of bases not matched to a gene: 8. This chain's CDR3 is CASSKTGATGANVLTF. Here the CDR3 DNA reads TGTGCCAGCAGCAAGACAGGGGCAACCGGGGCCAACGTCCTGACTTTC. The entire variable domain, with the rest obtained from reference TRBV28 and TRBJ2-6, is as follows: DVKVTQSSRYLVKRTGEKVFLECVQDMDHENMFWYRQDPGLGLRLIYFSYDVKMKEKGDIPEGYSVSREKKERFSLILESASTNQTSMYLCASSKTGATGANVLTFGAGSRLTVL.